This T cell receptor beta chain is drawn from a study of blood T cell repertoires in COVID-19. The overall study: Sites in the United States, Italy and Spain provided acute and convalescent COVID-19 samples. Nucleic acid was either cDNA or gDNA, and it came from T cells, B-cell-depleted T cells, or PBMCs.

This table comes from immunoSEQ multiplex PCR, and its TCRdb copy is limited to in-frame clones, with some not included. The profile shows approximately 170,000 clones, approximately 87% of them singletons. The CDR3 covers 15 residues. Trimming at V came to 2 bases and at J to 9 bases, leaving 5 bases not matched to a gene. The V gene's germline CDR1 is LGHNA and CDR2 YSLEER. This sequence was found in a woman in her 70s with acute or convalescent COVID-19. This chain uses TRBV4-3 with TRBJ2-2; 11 nucleotides align to TRBD1. Sequencing input: peripheral blood. The CDR3 DNA reads as TGCGCCAGCAGCCAAAAGGGACAGGGGGACCGGGAGCTGTTTTTT. Its protein is CASSQKGQGDRELFF.